This T cell receptor (beta chain) originates from a study of breast tumors, draining lymph nodes, adjacent tissues. MiXCR, applied by TCRdb to the multiplex PCR reads, yields one record per CDR3 protein. The table has about 180,000 distinct CDR3 sequences, around a third seen once. Overall study findings and caveats: The lymph node origin of tumor T cells was framed as consistent with a hypothesis, not demonstrated. Luminal-like breast cancer showed significantly higher tumor–nontumor repertoire similarity than basal-like. Most tumor T cells seemingly derive from lymph node, then expand in tumor. Tumor TCR diversity was below lymph nodes but above nontumor tissue.

The lymph nodes were axillary draining lymph nodes from breast cancer patients. This clonotype was counted at least ten times. Its antigen is not known. Sequencing was carried out using axillary lymph node tissue. This TCR was recovered from a female donor with breast cancer. Some clones in this sample may be carry-over from other donors' samples.

CDR3 loop: CASSLAADWVETQYF. DNA of the CDR3: TGTGCCAGCAGCTTAGCGGCGGACTGGGTGGAGACCCAGTACTTC. This chain uses TRBV7-2 with TRBJ2-5, with D perhaps matching TRBD2 (5 bases). The CDR3 length is 15 residues. V was clipped by 0 bases and J by 5 bases, with 13 bases between them. Germline V gene sequence: CDR1 SGHTA, CDR2 FQGNSA.